Listed here are 17 T cell receptor beta chains from one sample, sequenced in a study of blood T cells in healthy people across ages. A second PCR of about 7 to 11 cycles used a sample-barcoded 5' primer and a J-beta primer mix. TCRdb analysed the 5' RACE reads with MiXCR anew, one entry per CDR3 protein. This table has around 780,000 distinct CDR3 sequences, approximately 24% appearing once. In addition, the sample was reused for a study of T cells of mothers and their children.

The sequenced material came from blood. These receptors all stem from a boy younger than 18 in good health.

The chain joins TRBV7-2 to TRBJ2-5, with 7 bases lining up with TRBD1. Trimming removed 4 bases from V and 0 bases from J; junction bases left unmatched: 5. CDR1 and CDR2 (germline): SGHTA, FQGNSA. The CDR3 extends over 15 amino acids. The CDR3 coding sequence is TGTGCCAGCAGCTCCGAGGGACAGCACCAAGAGACCCAGTACTTC. Its translation is CASSSEGQHQETQYF. Variable domain in full (rest from reference TRBV7-2 and TRBJ2-5): GAGVSQSPSNKVTEKGKDVELRCDPISGHTALYWYRQSLGQGLEFLIYFQGNSAPDKSGLPSDRFSAERTGGSVSTLTIQRTQQEDSAVYLCASSSEGQHQETQYFGPGTRLLVL.

The rearrangement links TRBV7-3 to TRBJ2-2; D unresolved. Germline V gene data show CDR1 as SGHTA and CDR2 as FQGTGA. This CDR3 has 14 amino acids. V lost 5 bases to trimming and J lost 1 base, with 8 bases between them. The CDR3 DNA follows: TGTGCCAGCAGCGTGGACGGGAACACCGGGGAGCTGTTTTTT. Translated: CASSVDGNTGELFF.

The chain carries TRBV9 and TRBJ2-1, with D possibly being TRBD1 or TRBD2 (5 bases each). The CDR3 has 12 amino acids. Germline loops: CDR1 SGDLS, CDR2 YYNGEE. Trimming left V 5 bases short and J 9 bases short, with 12 bases between. DNA of the CDR3: TGTGCCAGCAGTTCGCAGGGAGCTGAGCAGTTCTTC. This translates into CASSSQGAEQFF.

The J gene is TRBJ2-5, the V gene TRBV10-3; D perhaps matches TRBD1 (6 bases). The J call is doubtful: the DNA matches TRBJ2-1 better. This CDR3 comprises 14 residues. CDR1 is ENHRY and CDR2 is SYGVKD in the germline V gene. CDR3: CAISGGRTPNEQFF. Written as DNA, the CDR3 is TGTGCCATCAGTGGGGGGCGGACTCCTAATGAGCAGTTCTTC.

There are a few counts of this clonotype. The DNA of the CDR3 is TGTGCCAGCAGTTGGCGACGGAGCTCCTACGAGCAGTACTTC. Protein product: CASSWRRSSYEQYF. V usage is TRBV27 and J usage is TRBJ2-7; D gene ambiguous. V lost 4 bases and J lost 0, with 10 bases in between. There are 14 residues in the CDR3. CDR1 is MNHEY and CDR2 is SMNVEV in the germline V gene (reference sequence).

The table lists this clonotype with a few counts. The chain employs TRBV25-1 and TRBJ2-5; D call uncertain. The germline V gene has CDR1 MGHDK and CDR2 SYGVNS. Deletions cut 7 bases from V and 5 bases from J, with 17 bases between. The CDR3 is 14 residues long. DNA of the CDR3: TGTGCCAGCATGAACGCTCGTTCCGTGGAGACCCAGTACTTC. It specifies CASMNARSVETQYF. Full variable domain (rest looked up from reference TRBV25-1 and TRBJ2-5): EADIYQTPRYLVIGTGKKITLECSQTMGHDKMYWYQQDPGMELHLIHYSYGVNSTEKGDLSSESTVSRIRTEHFPLTLESARPSHTSQYLCASMNARSVETQYFGPGTRLLVL.

Only a few counts were recorded for this clonotype. The J gene is TRBJ2-2, the V gene TRBV10-1; TRBD1 matches at 9 bases. This CDR3 has 14 amino acids. Looked up from germline, CDR1 is WNHNN and CDR2 is SYGVQD (reference sequence). The ends lost 6 bases at V and 6 bases at J; junction bases unmatched: 5. The CDR3 loop is CASRPGQGSGELFF. The CDR3 DNA is TGCGCCAGCAGACCGGGACAGGGATCCGGGGAGCTGTTTTTT.

CDR3: CASKAQPDSYNEQFF. The CDR3 DNA reads as TGTGCCAGCAAGGCACAGCCCGACTCCTACAATGAGCAGTTCTTC. This chain links TRBV2 with TRBJ2-1; D not resolved. There are 15 residues in the CDR3. Trimming took 7 bases from V and 0 from J, leaving 13 bases between them. The V gene's germline CDR1 is SNHLY and CDR2 FYNNEI.

This sequence joins TRBV5-1 and TRBJ1-6; 9 bases map to TRBD1. Germline V CDR1 and CDR2: SGHRS, YFSETQ. The junction had 4 bases not matched to a gene; V was cut back by 0 bases and J by 9 bases. The CDR3 contains 15 residues. The chain's CDR3 is CASSLAGTGISPLHF. In DNA, the CDR3 is TGCGCCAGCAGCTTGGCCGGGACAGGGATTTCACCCCTCCACTTT.

The chain employs TRBV6-5 and TRBJ2-4; possibly TRBD1 for D (6 bases). The CDR3 sequence is 16 residues long. In germline, CDR1 is MNHEY, CDR2 SVGAGI. The germline V and J ends were trimmed by 2 bases and 4 bases, with 15 bases remaining between them. The CDR3 DNA sequence: TGTGCCAGCAGTTACCAGGGGCCGTACTTGAAAAACATTCAGTACTTC. Translating gives CASSYQGPYLKNIQYF.

This clonotype was detected only a few times. The chain uses TRBV12-3 or TRBV12-4 and TRBJ2-6; TRBD1 matches at 7 bases. V lost 7 bases and J lost 2; bases outside the gene matches: 5. The CDR3 covers 15 residues. The CDR3 loop is CASNLGQAGANVLTF. DNA for the CDR3: TGTGCCAGCAACTTAGGACAGGCTGGGGCCAACGTCCTGACTTTC.

For this clonotype: This may be a read error: a much more frequent sequence differs by one nucleotide. The chain carries TRBV4-1 and TRBJ2-2; D not resolved. Germline values: CDR1 MGHRA, CDR2 YSYEKL. The V and J ends lost 4 bases and 9 bases respectively, with 9 bases between them. There are 12 residues in the CDR3. CDR3 coding DNA: TGCGCCAGCAGCCGGAGCGTAAGGGAGCTGTTTTTT. Translated, it gives CASSRSVRELFF.

This rearrangement joins TRBV10-3 to TRBJ1-2, with D possibly being TRBD1 (5 bases). Looked up from germline, CDR1 is ENHRY and CDR2 is SYGVKD. The CDR3 loop spans 13 amino acids. Trimming cost V 2 bases and J 4 bases, with 8 bases left between them. The DNA for the CDR3 is TGTGCCATCAGTGAGAACAGGATCTATGGCTACACCTTC. This translates into CAISENRIYGYTF.

The chain uses TRBV13 and TRBJ2-5; D remains ambiguous. V lost 3 bases to trimming and J lost 5 bases, with 16 bases between them. Germline CDR1 PRHDT, CDR2 FYEKMQ (reference sequence). There are 15 residues in the CDR3. The CDR3 DNA is TGTGCCAGCAGCTTCCGGGTCCGACGCAGCGAGACCCAGTACTTC. Protein: CASSFRVRRSETQYF. The whole variable domain, remainder taken from reference TRBV13 and TRBJ2-5, is AAGVIQSPRHLIKEKRETATLKCYPIPRHDTVYWYQQGPGQDPQFLISFYEKMQSDKGSIPDRFSAQQFSDYHSELNMSSLELGDSALYFCASSFRVRRSETQYFGPGTRLLVL.

The chain employs TRBV20-1 and TRBJ1-1; 12 bases line up with TRBD1. The length of the CDR3 is 15 residues. V was clipped by 4 bases and J by 3 bases; unmatched bases: 6. The germline gives CDR1 DFQATT, CDR2 SNEGSKA (reference sequence). The CDR3 protein is CSAKGQGAGDTEAFF. CDR3 bases: TGCAGTGCTAAGGGACAGGGGGCGGGGGACACTGAAGCTTTCTTT.

This clonotype has more than one count but fewer than ten. The chain recombines TRBV6-5 with TRBJ2-2, with 8 bases matching TRBD1. The CDR3 runs to 15 residues. CDR1 is MNHEY and CDR2 is SVGAGI in the germline V gene. V lost 7 bases to trimming and J lost 0 bases; unmatched junction nucleotides: 4. The CDR3 region has the DNA TGTGCCAGCAAAATACAGGGGGCGAACACCGGGGAGCTGTTTTTT. Translating gives CASKIQGANTGELFF.

V usage is TRBV29-1 and J usage is TRBJ1-2; no clear D. Per germline, CDR1 SQVTM and CDR2 ANQGSEA. The length of the CDR3 is 11 residues. Between the trimmed V and J ends, which lost 3 bases and 11 bases, there was a span of 13 bases. The CDR3: CSVEALSLYTF. DNA of the CDR3: TGCAGCGTTGAGGCTCTCTCCCTGTACACCTTC.